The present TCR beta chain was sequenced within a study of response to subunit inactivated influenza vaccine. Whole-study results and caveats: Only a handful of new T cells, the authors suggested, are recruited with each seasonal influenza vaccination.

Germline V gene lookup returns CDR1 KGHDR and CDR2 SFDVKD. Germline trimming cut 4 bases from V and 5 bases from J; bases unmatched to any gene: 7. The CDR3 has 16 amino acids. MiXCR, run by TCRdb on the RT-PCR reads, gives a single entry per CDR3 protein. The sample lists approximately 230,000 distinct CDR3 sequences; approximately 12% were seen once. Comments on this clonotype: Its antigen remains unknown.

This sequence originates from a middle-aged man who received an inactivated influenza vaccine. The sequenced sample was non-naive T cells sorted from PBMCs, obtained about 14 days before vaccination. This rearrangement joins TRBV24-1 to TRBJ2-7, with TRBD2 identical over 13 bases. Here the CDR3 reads CATSDRLAGGLDEQYF. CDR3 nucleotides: TGTGCCACCAGTGACAGACTAGCGGGGGGCCTGGACGAGCAGTACTTC.